The 2 T cell receptor beta chains reported below all come from one sample, sequenced in a study of T-cell memory formation after mild COVID-19. One entry per CDR3 protein, called by TCRdb with MiXCR from the 5' RACE reads. The sample has 250,000 to 300,000 distinct CDR3 sequences, around 15% seen once. The specimen sequenced was PBMCs or a T cell subset sorted from them (not recorded which). Every receptor here comes from a man between 18 and 35 years old who had mild COVID-19 (a few samples of this study predate the infection). Cell type and time point are not known.

The V gene is TRBV6-6, the J gene TRBJ2-5; D is tentatively TRBD1 or TRBD2 (6 bases each). The CDR3 has 16 amino acids. Germline-derived CDR1 and CDR2 are MNHNY and SVGAGI (reference sequence). V was pared by 2 bases and J by 1 base, with 14 bases between. CDR3 bases: TGTGCCAGCAGTTACGCCGGGGGCCTAGCCCAAGAGACCCAGTACTTC. Residues: CASSYAGGLAQETQYF.

The genes are TRBV5-1 and TRBJ2-1; D gene ambiguous. The CDR3 runs to 13 residues. Germline V gene sequence: CDR1 SGHRS, CDR2 YFSETQ. The V end lost 2 bases, the J end lost 5 bases, and 8 bases lay between the germline ends. The CDR3 coding sequence is TGCGCCAGCAGCTTTGGCACCGACAATGAGCAGTTCTTC. This codes for CASSFGTDNEQFF. Using reference TRBV5-1 and TRBJ2-1 for the parts outside the CDR3, the full variable domain is KAGVTQTPRYLIKTRGQQVTLSCSPISGHRSVSWYQQTPGQGLQFLFEYFSETQRNKGNFPGRFSGRQFSNSRSEMNVSTLELGDSALYLCASSFGTDNEQFFGPGTRLTVL.